These 14 T cell receptor beta chains were all obtained from the same sample, sequenced in a study of T cell responses to AZD1222 COVID-19 vaccine. Using immunoSEQ multiplex PCR, the repertoire was profiled, and TCRdb retains in-frame clones only, with some absent. Among approximately 81,000 clones listed, about nine tenths were seen once. The starting material was peripheral blood, obtained on day 0 of MenACWY control vaccination. These receptors were taken from an adult in good health.

This chain connects TRBV5-1 to TRBJ2-2, with a weak D call TRBD1 (6 bases). Germline CDR1 reads SGHRS; CDR2 reads YFSETQ. The CDR3 runs to 15 residues. The V end was cut by 4 bases, the J end by 7 bases, with 17 bases between. DNA of the CDR3: TGCGCCAGCAGCCCAACTGGGGGCGGAGGCGGGGAGCTGTTTTTT. It specifies CASSPTGGGGGELFF.

This rearrangement joins TRBV6-5 to TRBJ2-1; 9 positions agree with TRBD1. J lost 2 bases, V lost 8 bases, and 4 bases had no gene match. The CDR3 totals 14 residues. CDR1 is MNHEY, CDR2 SVGAGI, per germline. CDR3: CASGGTGPYNEQFF. The CDR3 bases are TGTGCCAGCGGGGGGACAGGGCCCTACAATGAGCAGTTCTTC.

This chain joins TRBV3-1 (or the pseudogene TRBV3-2) and TRBJ2-4; 9 nucleotides match TRBD1. The CDR3 is 13 amino acids. V dropped 4 bases and J dropped 7; count of bases not matched to a gene: 2. Germline V CDR1 and CDR2: LGHDT, YNNKEL (reference sequence). The CDR3 coding sequence is TGTGCCAGCAGCCGAGGGACAGGGAACATTCAGTACTTC. Translated: CASSRGTGNIQYF.

The chain is built from TRBV6-5 and TRBJ1-2; TRBD1 is a possible D gene (6 bases). The ends were cut back, 6 bases at V and 6 bases at J, with 17 bases in the middle. Germline V lookup: CDR1 MNHEY, CDR2 SVGAGI. This CDR3 contains 14 residues. CDR3 coding DNA: TGTGCCAGCAGCCAACGCGGACAGTTGGATGGCTACACCTTC. Translating it yields CASSQRGQLDGYTF.

The J gene is TRBJ1-4, the V gene TRBV6-5; tentative D call: TRBD1 (5 bases). The germline V gene has CDR1 MNHEY and CDR2 SVGAGI. Trimming pared 10 bases from V and 4 bases from J, leaving 16 bases between. The CDR3 loop spans 14 amino acids. The CDR3 bases are TGTGCCACCACCTCCGGGACCGATAATGAAAAACTGTTTTTT. This translates into CATTSGTDNEKLFF.

The V gene is TRBV7-2, the J gene TRBJ2-7; D gene uncertain. Per the germline V gene, CDR1 is SGHTA and CDR2 is FQGNSA. CDR3 length equals 12 residues. V was trimmed by 3 bases and J by 2 bases, leaving 5 bases between them. As DNA, the CDR3 is TGTGCCAGCAGCTTCAGAGCCTACGAGCAGTACTTC. This encodes CASSFRAYEQYF.

The chain recombines TRBV29-1 with TRBJ2-1, with TRBD2 matching over 7 bases. In germline, CDR1 is SQVTM, CDR2 ANQGSEA. The junction had 14 bases not matched to a gene; V was cut back by 7 bases and J by 2 bases. The CDR3 loop spans 16 amino acids. The CDR3 loop is CSGLGSAGEPYNEQFF. CDR3 DNA: TGCAGCGGACTTGGCTCGGCGGGAGAACCCTACAATGAGCAGTTCTTC.

The rearrangement uses TRBV7-9 and TRBJ2-7, with TRBD2 as a possible D gene (6 bases). This CDR3 contains 15 residues. V shed 6 bases and J shed 0 bases, with 15 bases lying between them. Germline assignment: CDR1 SEHNR and CDR2 FQNEAQ (reference sequence). The CDR3, as DNA: TGTGCCAGCAGACCTGGGACTCTGAGCTCCTACGAGCAGTACTTC. Translating gives CASRPGTLSSYEQYF.

This clone was seen only once. This sample includes further DNA sequences coding for the same CDR3. The CDR3 here is CASSLAERETQYF. The CDR3, as DNA: TGTGCCAGCTCGTTAGCGGAGCGGGAGACCCAGTACTTC. The chain couples TRBV18 to TRBJ2-5; D possibly corresponds to TRBD2 (6 bases). Germline V gene lookup returns CDR1 KGHSH and CDR2 LQKENI. This CDR3 spans 13 amino acids. The V gene lost 6 bases and the J gene lost 5 bases, with 13 bases spanning the gap.

V is TRBV7-2 and J is TRBJ1-5; 7 positions agree with TRBD1. Losses at the gene ends were 8 bases for V and 6 bases for J; bases not matched to a gene: 7. CDR1 and CDR2 from the germline V gene are SGHTA and FQGNSA. The CDR3 loop spans 13 amino acids. CDR3 nucleotides: TGTGCCAGCGGCTACAGGGGCGGTCAGCCCCAGCATTTT. This translates into CASGYRGGQPQHF.

The V gene is TRBV10-2, the J gene TRBJ1-1, with D possibly TRBD1 on 6 matching bases. The CDR3 runs 15 residues. The V end lost 3 bases, the J end lost 4 bases, and 15 bases lay between the germline ends. Germline V gene data show CDR1 as WSHSY and CDR2 as SAAADI. In DNA, the CDR3 is TGCGCCAGCAGTGATCAGGCCGCCAGGGGCACTGAAGCTTTCTTT. This encodes CASSDQAARGTEAFF.

The V and J genes are TRBV27 and TRBJ1-6; D ambiguous. CDR1 and CDR2 from the germline V gene are MNHEY and SMNVEV (reference sequence). CDR3 length equals 17 residues. The ends were cut back, 4 bases at V and 6 bases at J, with 19 bases in the middle. The CDR3 region has the DNA TGTGCCAGCAGTTGGGGAGAGGATTGGAGGCGTAATTCACCCCTCCACTTT. This translates into CASSWGEDWRRNSPLHF.

J is TRBJ1-3 and V is TRBV4-3; D is ambiguous. This CDR3 has 15 amino acids. Trimming left V 3 bases short and J 2 bases short, with 11 bases between. Per germline, CDR1 LGHNA and CDR2 YSLEER. The CDR3 sequence: CASSQSPGTGNTIYF. CDR3 nucleotides: TGCGCCAGCAGCCAGAGTCCGGGGACTGGAAACACCATATATTTT.

This chain links TRBV28 with TRBJ1-6; D perhaps matches TRBD1 (6 bases). CDR1 is MDHEN and CDR2 is SYDVKM in the germline V gene. CDR3 size: 15 residues. Trimming removed 7 bases from V and 10 bases from J, with 20 bases in between. As DNA, the CDR3 is TGTGCCAGCACCCCGAGTGGCAGGGGCGGATCACCCCTCCACTTT. Amino acid sequence: CASTPSGRGGSPLHF.